The 14 T cell receptor beta chains in this list originate from one sample, sequenced in a study of T cell responses to AZD1222 COVID-19 vaccine (dated by TCRdb to the early 2020s). The library relied on the immunoSEQ multiplex PCR assay. TCRdb retrieved this table from immuneACCESS and kept in-frame rearrangements only. Not all clones are present; in checked studies, unresolved V genes account for under half, and no reason is known for the remainder. The sample profile shows around 120,000 clones; around 94% of them were found once. The ten largest clones take up around 2% of the sample. The sample's time point label, decoded: baseline before first vaccination. The input for sequencing was peripheral blood, taken on day 0 of AZD1222 vaccination. The receptors were gathered from an adult in good health.

The chain uses TRBV11-2 and TRBJ1-1; 9 positions match TRBD1. With 4 bases clipped from V and 5 bases from J, the junction kept 11 bases outside the gene matches. CDR3 length: 16 amino acids. The germline CDR1 and CDR2 sequences are SGHAT and FQNNGV. As DNA, the CDR3 is TGTGCCAGCAGCTACACCCGGGACAGGGTCGGTACTGAAGCTTTCTTT. Its translation is CASSYTRDRVGTEAFF. The complete variable domain, with remaining parts taken from reference TRBV11-2 and TRBJ1-1, reads EAGVAQSPRYKIIEKRQSVAFWCNPISGHATLYWYQQILGQGPKLLIQFQNNGVVDDSQLPKDRFSAERLKGVDSTLKIQPAKLEDSAVYLCASSYTRDRVGTEAFFGQGTRLTVV.

This clone appeared a single time. The V gene is TRBV4-3, the J gene TRBJ2-1, with 7 nucleotides matching TRBD1. V was pared by 0 bases and J by 2 bases, with 1 base of the junction left unmatched. Germline V gives CDR1 LGHNA, CDR2 YSLEER. The CDR3 runs 15 residues. The CDR3 here is CASSQEGTAYNEQFF. CDR3 coding DNA: TGCGCCAGCAGCCAAGAAGGGACAGCCTACAATGAGCAGTTCTTC.

The J gene is TRBJ2-2, the V gene TRBV7-2, with TRBD1 matching 7 bases. The CDR3 has 13 residues. The germline gives CDR1 SGHTA, CDR2 FQGNSA. V trimming: 7 bases; J trimming: 12 bases; junction bases outside the gene matches: 11. The CDR3: CASKIDRDRQLFF. The CDR3 nucleotides are TGTGCCAGCAAAATCGACCGGGACAGACAGCTGTTTTTT.

The chain is built from TRBV15 and TRBJ2-2; the D gene is possibly TRBD2 (5 bases). In germline, CDR1 is LNHNV, CDR2 YYDKDF (reference sequence). Trimming removed 0 bases from V and 13 bases from J, with 9 bases in between. CDR3 length: 12 residues. This CDR3 reads CATSREEGRLFF. In DNA, the CDR3 is TGTGCCACCAGCAGAGAGGAAGGGAGGCTGTTTTTT.

V gene TRBV28 combines with J gene TRBJ1-1; 7 nucleotides line up with TRBD1. Germline CDR1 is MDHEN and CDR2 is SYDVKM. The CDR3 sequence is 14 residues long. The ends lost 6 bases at V and 5 bases at J; junction bases unmatched: 9. CDR3 nucleotides: TGTGCCAGCAGAATACAGGGGCAGGGAACTGAAGCTTTCTTT. Encoded protein: CASRIQGQGTEAFF.

The rearrangement links TRBV3-1 (or the pseudogene TRBV3-2) to TRBJ1-1; D gene ambiguous. The CDR3 runs to 18 residues. With 0 bases removed from V and 1 base from J, the gap between germline ends came to 18 bases. CDR1 is LGHDT and CDR2 is YNNKEL in the germline V gene (reference sequence). CDR3 coding DNA: TGTGCCAGCAGCCAAGATTTGGCGGGGTATTCGGAGAACACTGAAGCTTTCTTT. This codes for CASSQDLAGYSENTEAFF.

This sequence joins TRBV7-3 and TRBJ2-3; possibly TRBD2 for D (7 bases). CDR3 size: 15 residues. Trimming removed 3 bases from V and 4 bases from J, with 14 bases in between. The V gene's germline CDR1 is SGHTA and CDR2 FQGTGA. CDR3 in amino acids: CASSFGGGGADTQYF. For the CDR3, the DNA is TGTGCCAGCAGCTTCGGCGGGGGCGGCGCAGATACGCAGTATTTT.

This chain uses TRBV19 with TRBJ2-3; D remains unclear. Trimming pared 3 bases from V and 2 bases from J, leaving 3 bases between. CDR1 LNHDA and CDR2 SQIVND come from the germline V gene (reference sequence). The CDR3 is 12 residues long. As DNA, the CDR3 is TGTGCCAGTAGTATGAACACAGATACGCAGTATTTT. It specifies CASSMNTDTQYF.

The chain employs TRBV27 and TRBJ2-5; D not resolved. The V end lost 0 bases, the J end lost 5 bases, and 7 bases lay between the germline ends. Germline values: CDR1 MNHEY, CDR2 SMNVEV (reference sequence). The CDR3 has 13 amino acids. The CDR3 DNA sequence: TGTGCCAGCAGTTTATCGTTGGGTGAGACCCAGTACTTC. Its protein is CASSLSLGETQYF.

This chain uses TRBV5-4 with TRBJ2-1, with D tentatively TRBD1 or TRBD2 (6 bases each). The CDR3 loop spans 14 amino acids. CDR1 is SGHNT, CDR2 YYREEE, per germline (reference sequence). The ends were cut back, 4 bases at V and 7 bases at J, with 15 bases in the middle. For the CDR3, the DNA is TGTGCCAGCAGCGTCTCCGGGGGACATAATGAGCAGTTCTTC. Translating it yields CASSVSGGHNEQFF.

This clone was counted between two and nine times. V is TRBV30 and J is TRBJ2-1, with D tentatively TRBD2 (5 bases). Germline V lookup: CDR1 GTSNPN, CDR2 SVGIG (reference sequence). Deletions cut 3 bases from V and 1 base from J, with 7 bases between. The CDR3 runs 13 residues. As DNA, the CDR3 is TGTGCCTGGAGCGGGATGTCCTACAATGAGCAGTTCTTC. Residues: CAWSGMSYNEQFF.

About this clone: The germline gene is not matched at one end of the junction; a read error may be the cause. V and J are TRBV30 and TRBJ2-1; 10 bases are a match to TRBD2. The CDR3 is 14 residues long. Germline V lookup: CDR1 GTSNPN, CDR2 SVGIG (reference sequence). CDR3 nucleotide sequence: TGTGCCTGGGGTGTAGCGGGGGGATACAATGAGCAGTTCTTC. Translation gives CAWGVAGGYNEQFF. The variable domain in full, with the rest retrieved from reference TRBV30 and TRBJ2-1, is SQTIHQWPATLVQPVGSPLSLECTVEGTSNPNLYWYRQAAGRGLQLLFYSVGIGQISSEVPQNLSASRPQDRQFILSSKKLLLSDSGFYLCAWGVAGGYNEQFFGPGTRLTVL.

The rearrangement links TRBV27 to TRBJ1-2, with 7 bases aligning to TRBD1. Germline loops: CDR1 MNHEY, CDR2 SMNVEV (reference sequence). The CDR3 is made up of 15 amino acids. J was trimmed by 5 bases and V by 8 bases; bases with no gene match: 14. CDR3 loop: CASWAQGPIPYGYTF. DNA for the CDR3: TGTGCCAGCTGGGCACAGGGGCCCATCCCTTATGGCTACACCTTC.

J is TRBJ1-2 and V is TRBV7-2; D perhaps matches TRBD1 (6 bases). V lost 1 base to trimming and J lost 6 bases, with 9 bases between them. The CDR3 extends over 13 amino acids. CDR1 is SGHTA and CDR2 is FQGNSA in the germline V gene. Here the CDR3 reads CASSLDRDDGYTF. DNA for the CDR3: TGTGCCAGCAGCTTAGACAGGGATGATGGCTACACCTTC.